This T cell receptor beta chain appears in the sequencing data of a study of blood T cells in healthy people across ages. Combining a sample-barcoded 5' primer with a J-beta primer mix, a second PCR ran for roughly 6 to 12 cycles. TCRdb used MiXCR to reprocess the 5' RACE reads, holding one entry per CDR3 protein. The sample lists some 800,000 distinct CDR3 sequences, roughly 25% occurring once. The sample was also linked to a second study, of T cells of mothers and their children.

This receptor was taken from a boy between 10 and 17 years old in good health. Sequenced: blood.

This CDR3 reads CSAKTGGSNQPQHF. In DNA form, the CDR3 reads TGCAGTGCTAAGACAGGGGGCAGCAATCAGCCCCAGCATTTT. The chain is built from TRBV20-1 and TRBJ1-5; 10 positions agree with TRBD1. The germline V gene has CDR1 DFQATT and CDR2 SNEGSKA (reference sequence). The CDR3 loop spans 14 amino acids. V lost 4 bases, J lost 1 base, and 1 base stayed unmatched.